This T cell receptor (beta chain) was captured by sequencing in a study of identical twins. In this sample, this clonotype turned up a few times. Antigen unknown. Points from the study as a whole: Insertions ran lower in abundant cord blood beta clonotypes, though not in memory repertoires. It was cross-sectional statistical analysis, not following the same donors, that the conclusions relied on. Zero-insertion findings could be partly confounded by invariant cells (MAIT and iNKT cells).

Unique molecular identifiers were present on the cDNA, which also gained a universal primer site by template switching. TCRdb reprocessed the 5' RACE reads via MiXCR and lists one record per CDR3 protein. The table lists around 490,000 distinct CDR3 sequences, about 15% of them singletons. This same sample was also taken into another study, of yellow fever vaccine responses in identical twins.

What was sequenced was CD4+ T cells sorted from blood. The TCR was taken from a woman aged 18-30 years in good health.

This CDR3 is CASSQLGGTANNEQFF. The CDR3 bases are TGTGCCAGCAGCCAGCTCGGAGGGACAGCGAACAATGAGCAGTTCTTC. The chain employs TRBV28 and TRBJ2-1; perhaps TRBD1 as D (7 bases). The CDR3 length is 16 residues. V gave up 6 bases and J gave up 5 bases, with 20 bases separating them. Germline V gives CDR1 MDHEN, CDR2 SYDVKM.